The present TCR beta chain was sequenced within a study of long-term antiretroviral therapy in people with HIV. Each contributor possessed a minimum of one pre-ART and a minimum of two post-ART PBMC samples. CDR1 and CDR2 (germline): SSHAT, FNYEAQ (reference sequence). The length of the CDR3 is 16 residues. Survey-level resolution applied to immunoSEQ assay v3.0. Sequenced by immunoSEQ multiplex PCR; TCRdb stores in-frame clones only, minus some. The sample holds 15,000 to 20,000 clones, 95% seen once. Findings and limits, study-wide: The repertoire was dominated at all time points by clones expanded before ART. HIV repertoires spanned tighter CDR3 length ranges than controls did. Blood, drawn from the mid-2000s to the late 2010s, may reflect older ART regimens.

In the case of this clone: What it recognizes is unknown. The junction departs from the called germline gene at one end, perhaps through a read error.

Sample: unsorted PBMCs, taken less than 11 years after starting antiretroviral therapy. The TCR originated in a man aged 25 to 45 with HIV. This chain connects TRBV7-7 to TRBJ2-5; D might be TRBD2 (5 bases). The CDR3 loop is CASSLMAARAGETQYF. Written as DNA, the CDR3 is TGTGCTAGCAGCTTAATGGCAGCGAGGGCAGGAGAGACCCAGTACTTC.